This TCR beta chain originates from a study of blood T cell repertoires in COVID-19. Study in general: There were acute and convalescent COVID-19 samples, and they came from the United States, Italy and Spain.

In the source study's methods: Amplification of reference gene primers was used by the study to estimate nucleated cell counts. The table came from immunoSEQ multiplex PCR; TCRdb's copy has only in-frame clones and leaves some out. For V, J and clone size, that table is used; D and trimming come from the DNA. This sample has some 210,000 clones; roughly 81% occur once, and the top ten carry 7.6%. This CDR3 spans 17 amino acids. The chain joins TRBV12-2 to TRBJ2-1; the table names TRBD2, a call not compared with the DNA. TRBV12-2 counts as a pseudogene. Sequencing input: peripheral blood. The receptor was derived from a woman aged 45-65 years with active or convalescent COVID-19. The CDR3 here is CASRLYGRGLDYNEQFF. In DNA, the CDR3 is TGTGCAAGTCGCTTATACGGTAGGGGACTCGACTACAATGAGCAGTTCTTC.